This T cell receptor (beta chain) was captured by sequencing in a study of early T cells in non-severe SARS-CoV-2 infection. Looked up from germline, CDR1 is SGHAT and CDR2 is FQNNGV. V was pared by 2 bases and J by 1 base, with 5 bases between. The CDR3 contains 14 residues. This clonotype has only a few counts. TCRdb re-analysed the 5' RACE reads in MiXCR, keeping a single row per CDR3 protein. The table has tens of thousands of distinct CDR3 sequences, roughly 7% seen once. The J gene is TRBJ2-2, the V gene TRBV11-2; D uncertain. The receptor's source is an adult who was a healthcare worker with PCR-confirmed SARS-CoV-2 infection or an uninfected control (not recorded which). Sequenced material: whole blood. CDR3 sequence (DNA): TGTGCCAGCAGCTTATTGGTGAACACCGGGGAGCTGTTTTTT. This gives the protein CASSLLVNTGELFF.